This T cell receptor (beta chain) is from a study of shared clonotypes between healthy human individuals. Study-level results: Sorted-subset samples were not fully sequenced, rarefaction indicated.

Germline-derived CDR1 and CDR2 are MNHEY and SVGAGI. With 4 bases removed from V and 3 bases from J, the gap between germline ends came to 12 bases. CDR3 length: 15 residues. Concerning this clone: Its antigen remains unidentified.

Splitting of CD4+ cells produced CD45RA+ naive and CD45RA-negative memory subsets. Splitting of each subset's genomic DNA was done evenly across several immunoSEQ plates. Some clones are missing from TCRdb's copy, which holds only in-frame ones; the method was immunoSEQ multiplex PCR. The table has over a million clones, about 84% seen once. This chain joins TRBV6-5 and TRBJ2-2; D is undetermined. The receptor's source is a man aged 18 to 29 in good health. Some clones in this sample may be carry-over from other donors' samples. The sample comprised memory CD4+ T cells from PBMCs. The subset denotes: CD45RA-negative fraction. The CDR3 coding sequence is TGTGCCAGCAGTTTCATCGACGGATACACCGGGGAGCTGTTTTTT. Its protein is CASSFIDGYTGELFF.